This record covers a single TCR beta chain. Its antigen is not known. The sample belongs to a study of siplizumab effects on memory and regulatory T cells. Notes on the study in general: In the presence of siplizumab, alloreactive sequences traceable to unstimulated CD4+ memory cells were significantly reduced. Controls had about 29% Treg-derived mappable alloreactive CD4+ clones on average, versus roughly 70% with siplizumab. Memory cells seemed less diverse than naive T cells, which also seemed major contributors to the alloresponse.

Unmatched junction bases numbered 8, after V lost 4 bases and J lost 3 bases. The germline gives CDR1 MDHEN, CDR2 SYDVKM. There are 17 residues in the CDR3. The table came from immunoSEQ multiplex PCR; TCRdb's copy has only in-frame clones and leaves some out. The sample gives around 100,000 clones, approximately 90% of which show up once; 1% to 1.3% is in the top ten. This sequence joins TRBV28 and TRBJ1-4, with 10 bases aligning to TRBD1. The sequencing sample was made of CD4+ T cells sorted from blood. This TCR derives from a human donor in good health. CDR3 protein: CASSSSGQGISNEKLFF. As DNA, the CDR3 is TGTGCCAGCAGTTCATCGGGACAGGGGATCTCTAATGAAAAACTGTTTTTT.